The 13 T cell receptor beta chains below come from one sample, sequenced in a study of breast tumors, draining lymph nodes, adjacent tissues. TCRdb re-called the multiplex PCR reads with MiXCR, one entry per CDR3 protein. The table records about 15,000 distinct CDR3 sequences, around 59% of them present only once. Source material: tumor-adjacent breast tissue. Source of these receptors: a female donor with breast cancer. Some clones in this sample may be carry-over from other donors' samples.

The CDR3 nucleotides read TGTGCCAGCAGCCTAACCGACAGGGGGGCCTACGAGCAGTACTTC. Translating gives CASSLTDRGAYEQYF. The chain carries TRBV25-1 and TRBJ2-7; 9 nucleotides match TRBD1. Trimming took 6 bases from V and 2 from J; bases not matched to a gene: 8. The germline CDR1 and CDR2 sequences are MGHDK and SYGVNS. The CDR3 covers 15 residues.

V and J are TRBV20-1 and TRBJ1-5; 10 bases match TRBD1. CDR1 is DFQATT and CDR2 is SNEGSKA in the germline V gene (reference sequence). The CDR3 length is 16 residues. V lost 1 base and J lost 0; bases outside the gene matches: 3. The CDR3 nucleotides are TGCAGTGCTAGAGGACAGGGGGCATATAGCAATCAGCCCCAGCATTTT. Translation: CSARGQGAYSNQPQHF.

The genes are TRBV7-3 and TRBJ1-4; D might be TRBD1 (5 bases). V lost 3 bases and J lost 3, with 20 bases in between. CDR3 length: 18 residues. Per the germline V gene, CDR1 is SGHTA and CDR2 is FQGTGA. The chain's CDR3 is CASSLSRGRALANEKLFF. The CDR3 region has the DNA TGTGCCAGCAGCTTGTCTCGGGGCAGGGCGCTAGCTAATGAAAAACTGTTTTTT. The variable domain in full, with the rest retrieved from reference TRBV7-3 and TRBJ1-4, is GAGVSQTPSNKVTEKGKYVELRCDPISGHTALYWYRQSLGQGPEFLIYFQGTGAADDSGLPNDRFFAVRPEGSVSTLKIQRTERGDSAVYLCASSLSRGRALANEKLFFGSGTQLSVL.

Regarding this clonotype: It is unclear where the CDR3 begins or ends on the DNA, so no DNA is shown, and the CDR3 is as TCRdb lists it. The chain is built from TRBV4-2 and TRBJ2-2; TRBD2 is the table's D call and was not checked against the DNA. From germline, CDR1 is LGHNA and CDR2 YNFKEQ. The CDR3 is 20 residues long, counting both termini. The CDR3 here is CASSPTPSGRHEQFFGELFF.

Within the sample, this clonotype is medium-sized. The chain combines TRBV5-1 with TRBJ2-3, with 7 bases identical to TRBD1. This CDR3 region has 16 residues. V was pared by 4 bases and J by 1 base, with 9 bases of the junction left unmatched. Germline V lookup: CDR1 SGHRS, CDR2 YFSETQ. The CDR3 DNA follows: TGCGCCAGCAGCGGGTGGGACCAGGGGGGCACAGATACGCAGTATTTT. It codes for CASSGWDQGGTDTQYF.

This clonotype rates as medium-sized. The J gene is TRBJ2-7, the V gene TRBV5-1, with a weak D call TRBD2 (5 bases). Germline loops: CDR1 SGHRS, CDR2 YFSETQ. This CDR3 comprises 16 residues. The ends were cut back, 0 bases at V and 7 bases at J, with 20 bases in the middle. This CDR3 reads CASSLVLAAASEEQYF. In nucleotides, the CDR3 is TGCGCCAGCAGCTTGGTGCTAGCCGCCGCTTCTGAAGAGCAGTACTTC.

V usage is TRBV7-3 and J usage is TRBJ2-1; 8 bases match TRBD2. Germline CDR1 is SGHTA and CDR2 is FQGTGA. The CDR3 runs to 15 residues. J gave up 7 bases and V 5 bases, and 10 bases lay outside the gene matches. This CDR3 reads CASSPPAGGVNEQFF. The DNA of the CDR3 is TGTGCCAGCAGCCCCCCCGCGGGAGGAGTAAATGAGCAGTTCTTC.

By share, this clonotype counts as medium-sized. The V call is TRBV20-1, the J call TRBJ1-6; D is unresolved. Germline-derived CDR1 and CDR2 are DFQATT and SNEGSKA (reference sequence). With 0 bases removed from V and 7 bases from J, the gap between germline ends came to 16 bases. The CDR3 runs to 16 residues. CDR3 region: CSAREEAPQGNSPLHF. CDR3 DNA: TGCAGTGCTAGAGAGGAGGCTCCACAAGGGAATTCACCCCTCCACTTT.

The sample holds many counts of this clonotype. The chain has TRBV5-1 and TRBJ2-2; TRBD1 or TRBD2 may be the D gene (5 bases each). Trimming removed 4 bases from V and 0 bases from J, with 7 bases in between. Germline loops: CDR1 SGHRS, CDR2 YFSETQ. The CDR3 spans 14 residues. The CDR3 is CASSGTTNTGELFF. The CDR3 bases are TGCGCCAGCAGCGGGACCACGAACACCGGGGAGCTGTTTTTT.

This sequence joins TRBV29-1 and TRBJ1-2; 7 bases map to TRBD1. Unmatched junction bases numbered 1, after V lost 6 bases and J lost 3 bases. Germline CDR1 reads SQVTM; CDR2 reads ANQGSEA. The CDR3 length is 11 residues. The CDR3 loop is CSVGTDYGYTF. Here the CDR3 DNA reads TGCAGCGTGGGGACAGACTATGGCTACACCTTC.

A single count supports this clonotype. This chain uses TRBV5-1 with TRBJ2-7; D is uncertain. Germline V gene lookup returns CDR1 SGHRS and CDR2 YFSETQ. CDR3 size: 16 residues. V lost 4 bases and J lost 4, with 21 bases in between. The CDR3, as DNA: TGCGCCAGCAGCGGTGAGACCTACGAGGCCGGGTACGAGCAGTACTTC. It yields the protein CASSGETYEAGYEQYF. Combining the CDR3 with reference TRBV5-1 and TRBJ2-7 gives the whole variable domain KAGVTQTPRYLIKTRGQQVTLSCSPISGHRSVSWYQQTPGQGLQFLFEYFSETQRNKGNFPGRFSGRQFSNSRSEMNVSTLELGDSALYLCASSGETYEAGYEQYFGPGTRLTVT.

The chain couples TRBV20-1 to TRBJ1-5, with 9 bases matching TRBD1. From germline, CDR1 is DFQATT and CDR2 SNEGSKA (reference sequence). The length of the CDR3 is 17 residues. V shed 5 bases, J shed 1 base, and the junction held 12 bases outside the gene matches. The CDR3 loop reads CSAASGTGLGSNQPQHF. Written as DNA, the CDR3 is TGCAGTGCTGCAAGCGGGACAGGGCTTGGGAGCAATCAGCCCCAGCATTTT.

This clonotype appeared a few times. This chain joins TRBV2 and TRBJ1-2; 9 bases fit TRBD1. V shed 3 bases, J shed 6 bases, and the junction held 2 bases outside the gene matches. This CDR3 comprises 13 residues. Germline V gene sequence: CDR1 SNHLY, CDR2 FYNNEI. Here the CDR3 DNA reads TGTGCCAGCAGTGATAACAGGGGGCATGGCTACACCTTC. As protein: CASSDNRGHGYTF.